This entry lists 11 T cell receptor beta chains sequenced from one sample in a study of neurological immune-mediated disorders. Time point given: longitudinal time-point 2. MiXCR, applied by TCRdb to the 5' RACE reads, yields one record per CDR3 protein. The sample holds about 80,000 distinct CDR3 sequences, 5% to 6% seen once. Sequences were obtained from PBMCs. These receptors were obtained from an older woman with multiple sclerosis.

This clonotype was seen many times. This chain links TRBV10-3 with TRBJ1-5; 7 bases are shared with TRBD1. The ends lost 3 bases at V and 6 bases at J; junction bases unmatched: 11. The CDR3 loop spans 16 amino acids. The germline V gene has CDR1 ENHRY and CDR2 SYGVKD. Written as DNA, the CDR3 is TGTGCCATCAGTGACTCGGACAGGCCCGAGGGTCAGCCCCAGCATTTT. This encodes CAISDSDRPEGQPQHF.

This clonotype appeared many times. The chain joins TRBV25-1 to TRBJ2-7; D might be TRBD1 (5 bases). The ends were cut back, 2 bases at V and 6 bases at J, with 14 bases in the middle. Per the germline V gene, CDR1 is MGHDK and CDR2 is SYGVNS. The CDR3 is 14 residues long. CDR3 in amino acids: CASSEHRAGFEQYF. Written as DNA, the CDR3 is TGTGCCAGCAGTGAACATCGGGCAGGGTTCGAGCAGTACTTC.

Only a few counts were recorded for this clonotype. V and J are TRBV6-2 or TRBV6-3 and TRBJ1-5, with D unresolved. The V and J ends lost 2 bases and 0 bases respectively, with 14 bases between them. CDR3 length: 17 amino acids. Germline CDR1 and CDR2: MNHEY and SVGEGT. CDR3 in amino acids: CASSYPLRRGSNQPQHF. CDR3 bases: TGTGCCAGCAGTTACCCTCTGAGGCGGGGTAGCAATCAGCCCCAGCATTTT.

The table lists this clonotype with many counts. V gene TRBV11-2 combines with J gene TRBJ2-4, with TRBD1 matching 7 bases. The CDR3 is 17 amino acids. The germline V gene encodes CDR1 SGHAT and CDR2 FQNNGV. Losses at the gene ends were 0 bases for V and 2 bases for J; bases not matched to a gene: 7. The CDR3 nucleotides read TGTGCCAGCAGCTTAGATCCAGGGGGATCCACCAAAAACATTCAGTACTTC. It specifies CASSLDPGGSTKNIQYF. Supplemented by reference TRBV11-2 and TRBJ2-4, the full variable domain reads EAGVAQSPRYKIIEKRQSVAFWCNPISGHATLYWYQQILGQGPKLLIQFQNNGVVDDSQLPKDRFSAERLKGVDSTLKIQPAKLEDSAVYLCASSLDPGGSTKNIQYFGAGTRLSVL.

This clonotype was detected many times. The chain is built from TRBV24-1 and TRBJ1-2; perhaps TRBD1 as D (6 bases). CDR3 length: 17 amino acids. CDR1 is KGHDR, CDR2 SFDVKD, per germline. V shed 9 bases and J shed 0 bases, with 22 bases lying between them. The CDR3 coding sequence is TGTGCCACCCGTTCCGGACAAGACAGGACCTCTAACTATGGCTACACCTTC. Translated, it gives CATRSGQDRTSNYGYTF.

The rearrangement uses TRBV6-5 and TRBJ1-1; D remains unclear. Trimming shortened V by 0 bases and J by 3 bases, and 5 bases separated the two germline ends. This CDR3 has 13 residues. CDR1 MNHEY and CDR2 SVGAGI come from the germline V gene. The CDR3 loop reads CASSYSRDTEAFF. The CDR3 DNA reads TGTGCCAGCAGTTACTCTAGAGACACTGAAGCTTTCTTT.

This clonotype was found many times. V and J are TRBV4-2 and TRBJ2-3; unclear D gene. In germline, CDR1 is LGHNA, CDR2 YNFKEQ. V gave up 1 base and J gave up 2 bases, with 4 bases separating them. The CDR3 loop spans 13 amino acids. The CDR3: CASSQAPTDTQYF. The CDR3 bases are TGTGCCAGCAGCCAAGCACCCACAGATACGCAGTATTTT.

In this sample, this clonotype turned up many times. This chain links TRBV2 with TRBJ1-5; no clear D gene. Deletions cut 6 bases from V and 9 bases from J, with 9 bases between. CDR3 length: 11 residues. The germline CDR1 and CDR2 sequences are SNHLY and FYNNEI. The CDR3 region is CASRLMGPQHF. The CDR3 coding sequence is TGTGCCAGCAGGTTAATGGGGCCCCAGCATTTT.

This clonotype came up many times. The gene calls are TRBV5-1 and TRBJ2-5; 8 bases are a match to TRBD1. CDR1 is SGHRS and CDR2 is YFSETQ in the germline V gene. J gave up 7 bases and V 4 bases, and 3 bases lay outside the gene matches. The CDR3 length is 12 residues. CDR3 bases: TGCGCCAGCAGCGGAGACAGGGGGACCCAGTACTTC. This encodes CASSGDRGTQYF.

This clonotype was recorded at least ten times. The CDR3 DNA sequence: TGTGCCAGCAGTCCTAGGATAACGGGGACGGGTAGATCACCCCTCCACTTT. It specifies CASSPRITGTGRSPLHF. The J gene is TRBJ1-6, the V gene TRBV12-3 or TRBV12-4; possible D gene TRBD1, 5 bases. V lost 5 bases and J 10 bases, leaving 24 bases between the germline ends. CDR3 size: 17 residues.

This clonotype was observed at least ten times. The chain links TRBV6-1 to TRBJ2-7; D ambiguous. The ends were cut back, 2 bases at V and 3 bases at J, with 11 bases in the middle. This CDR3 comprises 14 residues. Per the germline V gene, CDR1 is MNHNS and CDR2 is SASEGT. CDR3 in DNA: TGTGCCAGCAGTGAACCCTCAAGATTCTACGAGCAGTACTTC. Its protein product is CASSEPSRFYEQYF.